These T cell receptor beta chains were read from a single sample in a study of beta chain features in type 1 diabetes. Clones were sequenced by immunoSEQ multiplex PCR, and TCRdb holds only the in-frame ones, with some missing. The sample shows approximately 340,000 clones, approximately 15% of them seen only once. Sequencing used naive CD4+ T cells from blood. These receptors were obtained from a woman between 18 and 29 years old in good health. CDR3s include the opening cysteine and the closing phenylalanine or tryptophan. D genes are given only for firm matches. Size is stated for part of the rows, as once, few or many counts, or as a class when the clone is expanded.

v_gene,d_gene,abundance,j_gene,CDR3aa,CDR3nt
TRBV18,TRBD1,NA,TRBJ2-5,CASSPTGTVRETQYF,TGTGCCAGCTCACCTACCGGGACAGTCAGGGAGACCCAGTACTTC
TRBV5-1,TRBD1,few,TRBJ2-6,CASSLRTGAGANVLTF,TGCGCCAGCAGCTTGCGTACAGGGGCTGGGGCCAACGTCCTGACTTTC
TRBV11-2,TRBD2,few,TRBJ2-1,CASSDSGSHNEQFF,TGTGCCAGCAGCGATAGCGGGAGCCACAATGAGCAGTTCTTC
TRBV15,NA,NA,TRBJ2-1,CATSRDPRLLDEQFF,TGTGCCACCAGCAGAGACCCGCGATTGTTGGATGAGCAGTTCTTC
TRBV5-6,TRBD1,NA,TRBJ2-4,CASRGRGQKNIQYF,TGTGCCAGCAGGGGCAGGGGACAGAAAAACATTCAGTACTTC
TRBV5-1,TRBD2,NA,TRBJ2-1,CASSLVAGGYGNEQFF,TGCGCCAGCAGCTTGGTGGCGGGAGGTTATGGCAATGAGCAGTTCTTC
TRBV11-2,TRBD1,NA,TRBJ1-2,CASRLGTGALNGYTF,TGTGCCAGCAGGTTAGGGACAGGGGCTCTAAATGGCTACACCTTC
TRBV25-1,TRBD2,few,TRBJ2-5,CASSGLAGGPSQETQYF,TGTGCCAGCAGTGGGCTAGCGGGAGGACCCTCCCAAGAGACCCAGTACTTC
TRBV28,TRBD1,few,TRBJ2-7,CASSSLYKGQGAYEQYF,TGTGCCAGCAGTTCGCTCTACAAGGGACAGGGGGCTTACGAGCAGTACTTC
TRBV29-1,NA,NA,TRBJ1-1,CSVGEGPNTEAFF,TGCAGCGTTGGGGAGGGGCCGAACACTGAAGCTTTCTTT
TRBV15,TRBD1,few,TRBJ2-7,CATSRSGRGSSYEQYF,TGTGCCACCAGCAGATCAGGCAGGGGGAGCTCCTACGAGCAGTACTTC
TRBV11-2,NA,NA,TRBJ2-1,CASHGRAYNEQFF,TGTGCCAGCCACGGGAGAGCTTACAATGAGCAGTTCTTC
TRBV28,NA,few,TRBJ2-7,CASSLGPMWGEQYF,TGTGCCAGCAGTTTGGGGCCTATGTGGGGCGAGCAGTACTTC
TRBV4-1,TRBD2,few,TRBJ2-7,CASSPGVSSGTRIWEQYF,TGCGCCAGCAGCCCAGGGGTTTCTAGCGGGACGAGAATTTGGGAGCAGTACTTC
TRBV25-1,TRBD1,NA,TRBJ1-4,CASSDYRGGEKLFF,TGTGCCAGCAGCGACTACAGGGGTGGTGAAAAACTGTTTTTT
TRBV6-6,NA,few,TRBJ1-1,CASSYSDRRNTEAFF,TGTGCCAGCAGTTACTCCGACAGGAGGAACACTGAAGCTTTCTTT
TRBV25-1,NA,NA,TRBJ2-7,CASSKKAAVPSYEQYF,TGTGCCAGCAGTAAGAAGGCGGCAGTACCTTCCTACGAGCAGTACTTC
TRBV28,NA,few,TRBJ2-7,CASTQGYYEQYF,TGTGCCAGTACCCAGGGGTACTACGAGCAGTACTTC
TRBV7-2,NA,few,TRBJ2-1,CASSSNRGQSNEQFF,TGTGCCAGCAGCTCCAACCGCGGACAGAGCAATGAGCAGTTCTTC
TRBV7-2,NA,NA,TRBJ2-7,CASSSPLEEQYF,TGTGCCAGCAGCTCCCCTCTTGAGGAGCAGTACTTC
TRBV28,NA,few,TRBJ2-7,CASSLVREQYF,TGTGCCAGCAGTTTGGTGAGAGAGCAGTACTTC
TRBV7-2,NA,few,TRBJ1-1,CASSFMNTEAFF,TGTGCCAGCAGCTTTATGAACACTGAAGCTTTCTTT
TRBV11-2,NA,NA,TRBJ1-1,CASSLRMNTEAFF,TGTGCCAGCAGCCTCAGGATGAACACTGAAGCTTTCTTT